This TCR beta chain came from a study of blood T cell repertoires in COVID-19. About the study: The study drew acute and convalescent COVID-19 samples from the United States, Italy and Spain. In each case, the material was cDNA or gDNA derived from T cells, B-cell-depleted T cells, or PBMCs.

In the study's own analysis: How many nucleated cells were present was estimated from reference gene primer amplification. Some clones are missing from TCRdb's copy, which holds only in-frame ones; the method was immunoSEQ multiplex PCR. The V and J calls and clone size are taken from that table; D and trimming were inferred from the DNA. The sample has 380,000 or so clones; roughly 90% are singletons. The ends lost 3 bases at V and 8 bases at J; junction bases unmatched: 7. Germline loops: CDR1 KGHDR, CDR2 SFDVKD. CDR3 length equals 15 residues. This clone was detected many times. Clinical history reported by participants formed the basis on which cohorts were assigned.

Sequencing was done on a sample of PBMCs or T cells enriched from blood (not recorded which). This sequence was found in a woman aged 25 to 39 with acute COVID-19. The V and J genes are TRBV24-1 and TRBJ1-4; 8 nucleotides agree with TRBD1. CDR3 bases: TGTGCCACCAGTGATGGACAGGGACTATGGGAAAAACTGTTTTTT. Its protein product is CATSDGQGLWEKLFF.